Presented here are 16 T cell receptor beta chains from one specimen sequenced in a study of patients and donors after allogeneic stem cell transplantation. TCRdb reprocessed the RT-PCR reads with MiXCR, giving one entry per CDR3 protein. The data hold 70,000 to 75,000 distinct CDR3 sequences, with more than 20% observed a single time. Input material: blood, either unsorted or a sorted T cell fraction (not recorded which). These receptors were obtained from a human donor who was either an allogeneic HSCT recipient or a stem cell or donor lymphocyte infusion donor (not recorded which). It is not recorded whose cells these are; they may come from a transplant donor.

The genes are TRBV7-2 and TRBJ2-1; TRBD1 matches at 7 bases. This CDR3 has 12 residues. V dropped 7 bases and J dropped 10; count of bases not matched to a gene: 7. Germline CDR1 reads SGHTA; CDR2 reads FQGNSA. The CDR3 is CASTPGGREQFF. CDR3 nucleotide sequence: TGTGCCAGCACCCCAGGGGGAAGGGAGCAGTTCTTC.

The chain links TRBV29-1 to TRBJ2-4; D is ambiguous. The CDR3 is 11 residues long. Trimming stripped 6 bases from V and 9 bases from J, with 12 bases between. Germline CDR1 and CDR2: SQVTM and ANQGSEA. In DNA form, the CDR3 reads TGCAGCGTCGAAAGACGAGGCATTCAGTACTTC. Translating it yields CSVERRGIQYF.

This clonotype appeared many times. The rearrangement uses TRBV5-1 and TRBJ1-2; 12 nucleotides agree with TRBD1. After removal of 5 bases from V and 5 bases from J, the junction contained 4 bases not matched to a gene. There are 14 residues in the CDR3. The germline CDR1 and CDR2 sequences are SGHRS and YFSETQ. The CDR3 coding sequence is TGCGCCAGCAGTTGGGACAGGGGGCTTTATGGCTACACCTTC. Translated, it gives CASSWDRGLYGYTF. Complete variable domain (other parts from reference TRBV5-1 and TRBJ1-2): KAGVTQTPRYLIKTRGQQVTLSCSPISGHRSVSWYQQTPGQGLQFLFEYFSETQRNKGNFPGRFSGRQFSNSRSEMNVSTLELGDSALYLCASSWDRGLYGYTFGSGTRLTVV.

The rearrangement joins TRBV5-1 to TRBJ1-6, with D hard to call. The CDR3 length is 18 residues. The V gene's germline CDR1 is SGHRS and CDR2 YFSETQ. Trimming removed 4 bases from V and 4 bases from J, with 21 bases in between. DNA for the CDR3: TGCGCCAGCAGCGTAAAGTCCATTTCTTCGCCTTATAATTCACCCCTCCACTTT. Amino acids: CASSVKSISSPYNSPLHF. Drawing the rest from reference TRBV5-1 and TRBJ1-6, the complete variable domain is KAGVTQTPRYLIKTRGQQVTLSCSPISGHRSVSWYQQTPGQGLQFLFEYFSETQRNKGNFPGRFSGRQFSNSRSEMNVSTLELGDSALYLCASSVKSISSPYNSPLHFGNGTRLTVT.

This clonotype came up a few times. This chain uses TRBV7-2 with TRBJ2-1; tentative D call: TRBD2 (6 bases). This CDR3 has 12 amino acids. From germline, CDR1 is SGHTA and CDR2 FQGNSA. V lost 4 bases to trimming and J lost 10 bases, with 11 bases between them. In nucleotides, the CDR3 is TGTGCCAGCAGCTGGGGACTCGCGGAGCAGTTCTTC. Amino acid sequence: CASSWGLAEQFF.

The rearrangement uses TRBV20-1 and TRBJ2-3, with D perhaps TRBD1 (5 bases). Germline lookup yields CDR1 DFQATT and CDR2 SNEGSKA (reference sequence). Trimming left V 0 bases short and J 7 bases short, with 11 bases between. The CDR3 runs to 13 residues. The CDR3, as DNA: TGCAGTGCTAGAGACCCCAGGGTTTATACGCAGTATTTT. Encoded protein: CSARDPRVYTQYF.

The chain is built from TRBV12-3 or TRBV12-4 and TRBJ2-3, with D tentatively TRBD1 or TRBD2 (5 bases each). The CDR3 extends over 15 amino acids. V shed 6 bases and J shed 1 base, with 14 bases lying between them. CDR3 region: CASRQTGGRTDTQYF. For the CDR3, the DNA is TGTGCCAGCAGGCAAACAGGAGGCCGCACAGATACGCAGTATTTT.

This clonotype was observed a handful of times. The chain uses TRBV11-2 and TRBJ2-4; tentatively, D is TRBD1 (5 bases). CDR1 and CDR2 from the germline V gene are SGHAT and FQNNGV. V was clipped by 6 bases and J by 7 bases, with 13 bases between them. This CDR3 comprises 13 residues. For the CDR3, the DNA is TGTGCCAGCAGTGACAGCCTAAGGAACATTCAGTACTTC. Translated: CASSDSLRNIQYF. The full variable domain, with the rest looked up from reference TRBV11-2 and TRBJ2-4, is EAGVAQSPRYKIIEKRQSVAFWCNPISGHATLYWYQQILGQGPKLLIQFQNNGVVDDSQLPKDRFSAERLKGVDSTLKIQPAKLEDSAVYLCASSDSLRNIQYFGAGTRLSVL.

Sample share makes this clonotype medium-sized (0.01 to 0.1%). Here the CDR3 DNA reads TGCAGCCACAAGGACGGGGTGGGCACAGATACGCAGTATTTT. Translation gives CSHKDGVGTDTQYF. The chain recombines TRBV29-1 with TRBJ2-3; maybe TRBD2 (5 bases). With 8 bases removed from V and 1 base from J, the gap between germline ends came to 16 bases. The CDR3 spans 14 residues. CDR1 SQVTM and CDR2 ANQGSEA come from the germline V gene.

This clonotype has at least ten counts. The V and J genes are TRBV5-1 and TRBJ1-2; possibly TRBD1 for D (6 bases). The germline V gene has CDR1 SGHRS and CDR2 YFSETQ. Deletions cut 1 base from V and 6 bases from J, with 7 bases between. The CDR3 totals 12 residues. CDR3 nucleotides: TGCGCCAGCAGCTTGTCAGGGGATGGCTACACCTTC. It encodes CASSLSGDGYTF.

This chain joins TRBV6-2 or TRBV6-3 and TRBJ2-7; D may correspond to TRBD1 or TRBD2 (5 bases each). CDR3 length equals 13 residues. Trimming left V 6 bases short and J 3 bases short, with 12 bases between. Germline V gene lookup returns CDR1 MNHEY and CDR2 SVGEGT. The CDR3 nucleotides read TGTGCCAGCAGGAGGGACGGGAACTACGAGCAGTACTTC. Its translation is CASRRDGNYEQYF.

The V call is TRBV18, the J call TRBJ2-5; D is unresolved. The CDR3 is made up of 15 amino acids. V dropped 3 bases and J dropped 5 bases, with 16 bases sitting between them. CDR1 and CDR2 from the germline V gene are KGHSH and LQKENI. In DNA form, the CDR3 reads TGTGCCAGCTCACCTCCAGGCAAACCCCGCGAGACCCAGTACTTC. Its translation is CASSPPGKPRETQYF. Filled out from reference TRBV18 and TRBJ2-5, the complete variable domain reads NAGVMQNPRHLVRRRGQEARLRCSPMKGHSHVYWYRQLPEEGLKFMVYLQKENIIDESGMPKERFSAEFPKEGPSILRIQQVVRGDSAAYFCASSPPGKPRETQYFGPGTRLLVL.

This clonotype was seen more than once but under ten times. The chain carries TRBV12-3 or TRBV12-4 and TRBJ1-1, with D unclear. The CDR3 is made up of 13 amino acids. V was cut by 7 bases and J by 2 bases, with 11 bases left in between. The CDR3 bases are TGTGCCAGCACCTGGCGAAGAAACACTGAAGCTTTCTTT. Translating gives CASTWRRNTEAFF.

In this sample, this clonotype turned up many times. This chain joins TRBV29-1 and TRBJ1-2; 8 bases agree with TRBD1. The V and J ends lost 0 bases and 7 bases, in that order; junction bases with no gene match: 7. Germline V gene data show CDR1 as SQVTM and CDR2 as ANQGSEA. The CDR3 is 14 residues long. This chain's CDR3 is CSVEDLRTGSGYTF. The CDR3 DNA follows: TGCAGCGTTGAAGATCTTAGGACAGGGAGTGGCTACACCTTC. Full variable domain (outside the CDR3, taken from reference TRBV29-1 and TRBJ1-2): SAVISQKPSRDICQRGTSLTIQCQVDSQVTMMFWYRQQPGQSLTLIATANQGSEATYESGFVIDKFPISRPNLTFSTLTVSNMSPEDSSIYLCSVEDLRTGSGYTFGSGTRLTVV.

V and J are TRBV24-1 and TRBJ2-3; TRBD1 is a possible D gene (6 bases). The germline V and J ends were trimmed by 4 bases and 5 bases, with 18 bases remaining between them. Looked up from germline, CDR1 is KGHDR and CDR2 is SFDVKD. CDR3 size: 16 residues. CDR3 coding DNA: TGTGCCACCAGTGAACCAGGGGATGCGCAGGGAGATACGCAGTATTTT. Protein sequence: CATSEPGDAQGDTQYF.

The rearrangement links TRBV4-3 to TRBJ2-1; 7 nucleotides align to TRBD2. Germline V CDR1 and CDR2: LGHNA, YSLEER. The CDR3 length is 13 residues. V lost 8 bases, J lost 7 bases, and 8 bases stayed unmatched. CDR3 in DNA: TGCGCCAGCGCCCGCCCCGGGAGGAATGAGCAGTTCTTC. Its protein is CASARPGRNEQFF.